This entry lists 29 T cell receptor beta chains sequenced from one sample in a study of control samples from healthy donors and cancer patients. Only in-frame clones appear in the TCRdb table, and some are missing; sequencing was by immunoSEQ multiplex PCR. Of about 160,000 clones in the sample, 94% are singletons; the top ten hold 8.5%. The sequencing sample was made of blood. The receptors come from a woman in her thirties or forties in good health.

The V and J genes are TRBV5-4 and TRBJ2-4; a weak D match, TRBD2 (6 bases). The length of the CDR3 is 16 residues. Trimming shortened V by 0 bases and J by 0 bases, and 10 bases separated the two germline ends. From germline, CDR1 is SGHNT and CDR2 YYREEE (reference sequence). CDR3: CASSLAGELAKNIQYF. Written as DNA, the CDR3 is TGTGCCAGCAGCTTGGCGGGGGAACTAGCCAAAAACATTCAGTACTTC.

The CDR3 bases are TGTGCCAGCAGCTTGGGGGGCCCTGGGGGAATGAACACTGAAGCTTTCTTT. Encoded protein: CASSLGGPGGMNTEAFF. The chain employs TRBV5-4 and TRBJ1-1; D possibly corresponds to TRBD1 (5 bases). V shed 0 bases and J shed 0 bases, with 15 bases lying between them. Germline V lookup: CDR1 SGHNT, CDR2 YYREEE (reference sequence). The length of the CDR3 is 17 residues.

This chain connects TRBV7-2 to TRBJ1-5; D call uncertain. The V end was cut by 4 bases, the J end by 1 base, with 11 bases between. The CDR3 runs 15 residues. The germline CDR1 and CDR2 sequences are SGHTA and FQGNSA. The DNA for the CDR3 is TGTGCCAGCAGCTCGTCAGGTACGAGCAATCAGCCCCAGCATTTT. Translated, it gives CASSSSGTSNQPQHF. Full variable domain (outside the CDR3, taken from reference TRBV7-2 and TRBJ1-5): GAGVSQSPSNKVTEKGKDVELRCDPISGHTALYWYRQSLGQGLEFLIYFQGNSAPDKSGLPSDRFSAERTGGSVSTLTIQRTQQEDSAVYLCASSSSGTSNQPQHFGDGTRLSIL.

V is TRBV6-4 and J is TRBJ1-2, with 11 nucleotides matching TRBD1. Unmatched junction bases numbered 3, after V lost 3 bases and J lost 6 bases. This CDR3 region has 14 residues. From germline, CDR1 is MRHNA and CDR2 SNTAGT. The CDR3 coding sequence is TGTGCCAGCAGTGAACCGGACAGGGGGCATGGCTACACCTTC. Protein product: CASSEPDRGHGYTF.

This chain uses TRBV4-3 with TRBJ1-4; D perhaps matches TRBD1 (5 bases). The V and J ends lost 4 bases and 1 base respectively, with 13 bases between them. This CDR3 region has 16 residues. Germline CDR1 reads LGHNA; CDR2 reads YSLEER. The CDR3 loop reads CASSRGTGQTNEKLFF. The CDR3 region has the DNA TGCGCCAGCAGCCGTGGCACGGGGCAAACTAATGAAAAACTGTTTTTT.

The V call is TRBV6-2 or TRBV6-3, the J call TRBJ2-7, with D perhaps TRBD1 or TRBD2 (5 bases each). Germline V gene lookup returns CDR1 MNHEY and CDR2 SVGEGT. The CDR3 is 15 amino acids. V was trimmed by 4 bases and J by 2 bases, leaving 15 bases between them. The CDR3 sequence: CASSLLGVKTYEQYF. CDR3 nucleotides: TGTGCCAGCAGTTTGCTGGGGGTGAAAACCTACGAGCAGTACTTC.

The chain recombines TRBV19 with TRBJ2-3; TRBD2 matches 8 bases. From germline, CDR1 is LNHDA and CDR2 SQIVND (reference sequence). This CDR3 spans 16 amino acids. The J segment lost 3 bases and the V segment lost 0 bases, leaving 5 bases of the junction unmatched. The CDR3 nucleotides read TGTGCCAGTAGTATAGAAGCGGGAGAGGGGACAGATACGCAGTATTTT. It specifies CASSIEAGEGTDTQYF. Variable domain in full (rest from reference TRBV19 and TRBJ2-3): DGGITQSPKYLFRKEGQNVTLSCEQNLNHDAMYWYRQDPGQGLRLIYYSQIVNDFQKGDIAEGYSVSREKKESFPLTVTSAQKNPTAFYLCASSIEAGEGTDTQYFGPGTRLTVL.

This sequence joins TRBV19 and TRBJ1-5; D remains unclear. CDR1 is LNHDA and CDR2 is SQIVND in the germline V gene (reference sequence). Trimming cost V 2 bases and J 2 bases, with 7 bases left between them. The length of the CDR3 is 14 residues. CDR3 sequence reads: CASSITPGNQPQHF. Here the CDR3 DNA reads TGTGCCAGTAGTATAACCCCCGGCAATCAGCCCCAGCATTTT.

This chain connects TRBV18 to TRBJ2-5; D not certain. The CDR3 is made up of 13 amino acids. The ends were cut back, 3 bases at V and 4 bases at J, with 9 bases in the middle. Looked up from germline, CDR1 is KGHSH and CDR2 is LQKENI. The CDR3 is CASSPSDGETQYF. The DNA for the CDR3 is TGTGCCAGCTCACCCTCGGACGGAGAGACCCAGTACTTC.

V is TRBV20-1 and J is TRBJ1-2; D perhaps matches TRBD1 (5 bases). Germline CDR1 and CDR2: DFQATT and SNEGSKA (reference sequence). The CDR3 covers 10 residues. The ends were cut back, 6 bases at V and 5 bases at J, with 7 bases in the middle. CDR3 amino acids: CSAKGYGYTF. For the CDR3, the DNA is TGCAGTGCAAAGGGGTATGGCTACACCTTC.

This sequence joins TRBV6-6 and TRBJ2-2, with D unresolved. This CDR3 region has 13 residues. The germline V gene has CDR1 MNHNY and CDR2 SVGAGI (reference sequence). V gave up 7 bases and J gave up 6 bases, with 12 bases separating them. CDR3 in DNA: TGTGCCAGCACCACTCCTAGAGCCGGGGAGCTGTTTTTT. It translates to CASTTPRAGELFF.

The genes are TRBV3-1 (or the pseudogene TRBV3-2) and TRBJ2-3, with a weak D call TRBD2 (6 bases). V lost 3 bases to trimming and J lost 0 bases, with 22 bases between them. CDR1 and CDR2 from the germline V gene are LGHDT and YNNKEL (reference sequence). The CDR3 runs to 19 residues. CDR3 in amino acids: CASSHRSGRTGYSTDTQYF. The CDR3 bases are TGTGCCAGCAGCCATCGAAGCGGGCGAACAGGTTATAGCACAGATACGCAGTATTTT.

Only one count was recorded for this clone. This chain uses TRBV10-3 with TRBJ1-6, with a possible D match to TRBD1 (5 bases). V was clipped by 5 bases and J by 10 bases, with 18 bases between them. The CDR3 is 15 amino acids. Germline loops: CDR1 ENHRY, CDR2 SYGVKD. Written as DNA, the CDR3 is TGTGCCATCAGTCCCCACGACAGAACGAAGTCACCCCTCCACTTT. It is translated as CAISPHDRTKSPLHF.

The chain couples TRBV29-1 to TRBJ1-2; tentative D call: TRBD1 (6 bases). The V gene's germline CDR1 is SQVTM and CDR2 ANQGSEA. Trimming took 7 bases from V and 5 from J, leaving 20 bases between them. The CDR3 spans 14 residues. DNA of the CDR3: TGCAGCGCGCGCGGGGGGGGCGAATCTTATGGCTACACCTTC. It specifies CSARGGGESYGYTF.

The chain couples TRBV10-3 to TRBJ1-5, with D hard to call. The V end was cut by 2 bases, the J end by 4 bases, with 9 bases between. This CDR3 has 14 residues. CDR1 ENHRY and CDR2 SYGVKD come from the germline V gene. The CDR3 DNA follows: TGTGCCATCAGTGAGGAAGGAGGGAATCAGCCCCAGCATTTT. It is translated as CAISEEGGNQPQHF.

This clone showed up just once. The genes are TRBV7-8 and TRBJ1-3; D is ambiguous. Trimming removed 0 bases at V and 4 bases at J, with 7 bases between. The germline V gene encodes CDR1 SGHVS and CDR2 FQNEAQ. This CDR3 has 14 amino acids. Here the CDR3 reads CASSLAPQGNTIYF. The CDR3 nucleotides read TGTGCCAGCAGCTTAGCGCCACAAGGAAACACCATATATTTT.

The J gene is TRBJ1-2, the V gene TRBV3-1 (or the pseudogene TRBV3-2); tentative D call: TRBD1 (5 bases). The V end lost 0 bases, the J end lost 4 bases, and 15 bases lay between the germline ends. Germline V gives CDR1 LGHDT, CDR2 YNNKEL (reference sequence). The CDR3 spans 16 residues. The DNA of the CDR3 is TGTGCCAGCAGCCAAGATTTTTGGCCTGGGGCCTATGGCTACACCTTC. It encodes CASSQDFWPGAYGYTF.

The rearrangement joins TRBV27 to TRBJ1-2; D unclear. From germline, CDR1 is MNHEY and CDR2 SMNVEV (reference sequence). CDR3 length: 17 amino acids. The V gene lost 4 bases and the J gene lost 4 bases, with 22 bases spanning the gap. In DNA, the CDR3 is TGTGCCAGCAGTTACCTTTTTACGTCGGGCAGCTTCTATGGCTACACCTTC. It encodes CASSYLFTSGSFYGYTF.

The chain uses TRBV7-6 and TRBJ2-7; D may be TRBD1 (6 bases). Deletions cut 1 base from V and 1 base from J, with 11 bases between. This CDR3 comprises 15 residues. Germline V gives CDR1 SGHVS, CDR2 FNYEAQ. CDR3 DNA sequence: TGTGCCAGCAGCTTAGGCCAGGGGCCATCCTACGAGCAGTACTTC. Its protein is CASSLGQGPSYEQYF.

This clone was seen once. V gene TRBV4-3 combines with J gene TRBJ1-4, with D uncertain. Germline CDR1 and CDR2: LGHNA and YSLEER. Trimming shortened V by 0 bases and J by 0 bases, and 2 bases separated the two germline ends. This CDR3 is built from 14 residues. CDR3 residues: CASSQESTNEKLFF. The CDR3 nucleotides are TGCGCCAGCAGCCAAGAGTCAACTAATGAAAAACTGTTTTTT.

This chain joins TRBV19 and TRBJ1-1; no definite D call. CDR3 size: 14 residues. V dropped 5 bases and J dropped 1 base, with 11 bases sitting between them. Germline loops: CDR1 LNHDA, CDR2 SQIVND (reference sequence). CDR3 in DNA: TGTGCCAGTAGTGGGTACAGTCCGAACACTGAAGCTTTCTTT. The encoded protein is CASSGYSPNTEAFF.

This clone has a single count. The CDR3 is CASSPPQDYGYTF. CDR3 in DNA: TGTGCCAGCAGCCCCCCACAGGACTATGGCTACACCTTC. The gene calls are TRBV14 and TRBJ1-2; TRBD1 is a possible D gene (5 bases). The germline V and J ends were trimmed by 4 bases and 3 bases, with 9 bases remaining between them. The CDR3 covers 13 residues. CDR1 is SGHDN, CDR2 FVKESK, per germline.

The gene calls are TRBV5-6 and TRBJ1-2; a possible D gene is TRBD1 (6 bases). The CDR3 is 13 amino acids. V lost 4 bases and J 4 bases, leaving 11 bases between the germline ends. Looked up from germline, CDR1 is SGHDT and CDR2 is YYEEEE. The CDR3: CASSRDRSYGYTF. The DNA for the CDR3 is TGTGCCAGCAGCCGAGACAGGAGCTATGGCTACACCTTC. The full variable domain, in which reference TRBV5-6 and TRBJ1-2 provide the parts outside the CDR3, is DAGVTQSPTHLIKTRGQQVTLRCSPKSGHDTVSWYQQALGQGPQFIFQYYEEEERQRGNFPDRFSGHQFPNYSSELNVNALLLGDSALYLCASSRDRSYGYTFGSGTRLTVV.

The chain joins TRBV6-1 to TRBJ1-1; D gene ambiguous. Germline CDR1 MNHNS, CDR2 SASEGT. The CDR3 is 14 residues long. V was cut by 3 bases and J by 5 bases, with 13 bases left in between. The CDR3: CASSEAFMGTEAFF. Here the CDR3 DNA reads TGTGCCAGCAGTGAGGCTTTCATGGGGACTGAAGCTTTCTTT.

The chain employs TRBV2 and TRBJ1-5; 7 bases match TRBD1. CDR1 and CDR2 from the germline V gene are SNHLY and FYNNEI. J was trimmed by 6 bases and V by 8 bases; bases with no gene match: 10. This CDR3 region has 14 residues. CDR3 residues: CASGSGQTFQPQHF. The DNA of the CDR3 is TGTGCCAGCGGGTCGGGACAGACATTTCAGCCCCAGCATTTT.

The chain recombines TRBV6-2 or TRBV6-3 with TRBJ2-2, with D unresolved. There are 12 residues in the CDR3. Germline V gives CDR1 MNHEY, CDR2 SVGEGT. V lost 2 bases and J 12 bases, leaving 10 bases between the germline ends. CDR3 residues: CASSYVAQQLFF. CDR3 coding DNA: TGTGCCAGCAGTTACGTTGCGCAGCAGCTGTTTTTT.

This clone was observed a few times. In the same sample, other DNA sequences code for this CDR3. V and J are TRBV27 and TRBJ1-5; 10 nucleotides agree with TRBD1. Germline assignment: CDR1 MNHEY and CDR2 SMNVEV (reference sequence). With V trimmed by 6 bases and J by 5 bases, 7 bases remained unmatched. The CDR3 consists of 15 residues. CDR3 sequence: CASSSDRGRDQPQHF. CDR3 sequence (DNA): TGTGCCAGCAGCTCCGACAGGGGGCGCGATCAGCCCCAGCATTTT.

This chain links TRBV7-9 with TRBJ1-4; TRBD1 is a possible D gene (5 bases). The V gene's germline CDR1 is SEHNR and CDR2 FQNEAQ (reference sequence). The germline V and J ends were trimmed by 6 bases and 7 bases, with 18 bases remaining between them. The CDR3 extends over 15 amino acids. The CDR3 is CASRPPGQMGEKLFF. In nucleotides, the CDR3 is TGTGCCAGCAGACCTCCAGGGCAGATGGGTGAAAAACTGTTTTTT.

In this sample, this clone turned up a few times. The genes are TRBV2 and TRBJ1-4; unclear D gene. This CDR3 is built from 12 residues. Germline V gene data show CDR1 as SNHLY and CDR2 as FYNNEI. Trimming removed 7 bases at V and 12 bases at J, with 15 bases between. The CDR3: CASMGIYGELFF. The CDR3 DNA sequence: TGTGCCAGCATGGGGATTTATGGGGAACTGTTTTTT.